This T cell receptor (beta chain) stems from a study of blood T cell repertoires in COVID-19. The assay was immunoSEQ multiplex PCR, and TCRdb's table has in-frame clones only and misses some. The data show hundreds of thousands of clones, around 87% seen once. Germline CDR1 and CDR2: SEHNR and FQNEAQ (reference sequence). V was clipped by 5 bases and J by 4 bases, with 14 bases between them. The CDR3 totals 14 residues. The chain combines TRBV7-9 with TRBJ1-2; the D is unclear. Source material: PBMCs or T cells enriched from blood (not recorded which). The origin of this receptor is a woman aged 50 to 60 who had recovered from COVID-19. In nucleotides, the CDR3 is TGTGCCAGCAGCGTAGGGCCAGGCGTCTATGGCTACACCTTC. Protein product: CASSVGPGVYGYTF.